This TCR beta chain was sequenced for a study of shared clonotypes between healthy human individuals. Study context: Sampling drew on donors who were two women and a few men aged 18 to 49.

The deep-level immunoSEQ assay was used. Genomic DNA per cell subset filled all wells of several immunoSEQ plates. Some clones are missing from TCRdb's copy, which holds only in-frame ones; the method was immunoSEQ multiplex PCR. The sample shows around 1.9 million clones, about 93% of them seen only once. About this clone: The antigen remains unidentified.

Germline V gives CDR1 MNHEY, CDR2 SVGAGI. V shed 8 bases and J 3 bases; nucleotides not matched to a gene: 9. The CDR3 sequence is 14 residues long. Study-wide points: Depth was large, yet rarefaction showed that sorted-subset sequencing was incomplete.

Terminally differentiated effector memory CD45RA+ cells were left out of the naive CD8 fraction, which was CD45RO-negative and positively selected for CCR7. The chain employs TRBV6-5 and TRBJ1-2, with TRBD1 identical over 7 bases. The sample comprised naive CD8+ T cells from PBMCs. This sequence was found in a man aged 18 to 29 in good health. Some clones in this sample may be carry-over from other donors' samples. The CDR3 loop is CASSTGQDYYGYTF. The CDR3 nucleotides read TGTGCCAGCTCGACCGGACAGGATTACTATGGCTACACCTTC.